Following are 5 T cell receptor beta chains from one sample sequenced in a study of blood T cell repertoires in COVID-19. Sequenced by immunoSEQ multiplex PCR; TCRdb stores in-frame clones only, minus some. Altogether roughly 120,000 clones are present, roughly four fifths being singletons, with the ten largest covering 7% to 9.5%. Sequences were obtained from peripheral blood. The receptor source for this set is a man aged 70 or older with active or convalescent COVID-19.

The J gene is TRBJ2-3, the V gene TRBV7-3; weak D call: TRBD1 (5 bases). Germline values: CDR1 SGHTA, CDR2 FQGTGA. The CDR3 totals 14 residues. The V and J ends lost 2 bases and 4 bases respectively, with 10 bases between them. CDR3 nucleotides: TGTGCCAGCAGCTTATACAGGAACTCAGATACGCAGTATTTT. It yields the protein CASSLYRNSDTQYF.

The chain recombines TRBV27 with TRBJ2-3, with D possibly being TRBD2 (7 bases). V was clipped by 7 bases and J by 2 bases, with 16 bases between them. The CDR3 totals 15 residues. Germline loops: CDR1 MNHEY, CDR2 SMNVEV (reference sequence). Here the CDR3 DNA reads TGTGCCAGCAAACTGCGGGGGCGGTTCACAGATACGCAGTATTTT. This encodes CASKLRGRFTDTQYF.

The chain uses TRBV4-2 and TRBJ1-1, with unresolved D. This CDR3 contains 13 residues. Trimming removed 4 bases from V and 6 bases from J, with 12 bases in between. Germline CDR1 reads LGHNA; CDR2 reads YNFKEQ. The CDR3 is CASSPRWSPEAFF. Written as DNA, the CDR3 is TGTGCCAGCAGCCCGCGATGGAGCCCTGAAGCTTTCTTT.

The rearrangement joins TRBV7-2 to TRBJ1-1, with 10 bases that match TRBD1. Germline-derived CDR1 and CDR2 are SGHTA and FQGNSA. With 5 bases clipped from V and 5 bases from J, the junction kept 8 bases outside the gene matches. The CDR3 sequence is 15 residues long. CDR3: CASSTRQGAVTEAFF. As DNA, the CDR3 is TGTGCCAGCAGCACTAGACAGGGGGCGGTGACTGAAGCTTTCTTT.

This chain connects TRBV6-2 or TRBV6-3 to TRBJ1-5; D ambiguous. With 0 bases removed from V and 5 bases from J, the gap between germline ends came to 5 bases. The CDR3 extends over 13 amino acids. Germline loops: CDR1 MNHEY, CDR2 SVGEGT. CDR3 sequence: CASSYSRDQPQHF. CDR3 bases: TGTGCCAGCAGTTACTCGAGGGATCAGCCCCAGCATTTT.